One sample yielded the 31 T cell receptor beta chains listed below, sequenced in a study of T cell responses to AZD1222 COVID-19 vaccine. Libraries were prepared by immunoSEQ multiplex PCR; TCRdb keeps only in-frame clonotypes and omits some of them. The table records about 47,000 clones, around 80% of them present only once. The source was peripheral blood, collected on day 0 of MenACWY control vaccination. Receptors were obtained from an adult in good health.

The chain couples TRBV24-1 to TRBJ2-1; D not certain. The CDR3 is 14 amino acids. Trimming took off 0 bases at V and 5 bases at J, with 7 bases between the two ends. The germline V gene encodes CDR1 KGHDR and CDR2 SFDVKD. The CDR3 is CATSDLTVNNEQFF. Here the CDR3 DNA reads TGTGCCACCAGTGATTTGACAGTAAACAATGAGCAGTTCTTC.

This clone was seen more than once but under ten times. The rearrangement joins TRBV5-1 to TRBJ2-1; perhaps TRBD2 as D (5 bases). Trimming removed 3 bases from V and 8 bases from J, with 21 bases in between. The CDR3 length is 16 residues. CDR1 is SGHRS and CDR2 is YFSETQ in the germline V gene. The CDR3 bases are TGCGCCAGCAGCTCCCCCCCCGGACCCAGCGGAGATGAGCAGTTCTTC. Its translation: CASSSPPGPSGDEQFF.

This clone was seen only a few times. The rearrangement links TRBV19 to TRBJ1-1, with D tentatively TRBD1 (5 bases). CDR1 LNHDA and CDR2 SQIVND come from the germline V gene (reference sequence). Trimming took off 8 bases at V and 0 bases at J, with 7 bases between the two ends. The length of the CDR3 is 12 residues. CDR3 sequence: CASSDMNTEAFF. CDR3 DNA: TGTGCCAGTTCGGACATGAACACTGAAGCTTTCTTT.

This chain uses TRBV18 with TRBJ1-4; 11 bases are a match to TRBD1. Per germline, CDR1 KGHSH and CDR2 LQKENI. The CDR3 runs 16 residues. After removal of 6 bases from V and 7 bases from J, the junction contained 10 bases not matched to a gene. CDR3 coding DNA: TGTGCCAGCTCTTCAGACGGGACAGGGGGTACTGAAAAACTGTTTTTT. The encoded protein is CASSSDGTGGTEKLFF.

The chain joins TRBV18 to TRBJ2-3; tentatively, D is TRBD2 (6 bases). V was cut by 3 bases and J by 3 bases, with 13 bases left in between. Germline V gene lookup returns CDR1 KGHSH and CDR2 LQKENI. The CDR3 has 15 amino acids. CDR3 loop: CASSPGLGGTDTQYF. DNA for the CDR3: TGTGCCAGCTCACCGGGCCTCGGAGGGACAGATACGCAGTATTTT.

The chain joins TRBV7-9 to TRBJ1-5; D is perhaps TRBD1 (5 bases). This CDR3 region has 14 residues. The V gene's germline CDR1 is SEHNR and CDR2 FQNEAQ (reference sequence). V lost 2 bases and J lost 5, with 10 bases in between. As DNA, the CDR3 is TGTGCCAGCAGCTTACAGGGACGGGATCAGCCCCAGCATTTT. Protein sequence: CASSLQGRDQPQHF.

This clone showed up just a few times. This chain uses TRBV19 with TRBJ2-1, with 10 bases fitting TRBD1. The germline CDR1 and CDR2 sequences are LNHDA and SQIVND (reference sequence). This CDR3 comprises 15 residues. The junction had 6 bases not matched to a gene; V was cut back by 6 bases and J by 4 bases. The CDR3 nucleotides read TGTGCCAGTAGGATGGGACAGGGGAAATACAATGAGCAGTTCTTC. Encoded protein: CASRMGQGKYNEQFF.

This clone was counted between two and nine times. The chain has TRBV4-2 and TRBJ2-3, with 7 bases aligning to TRBD2. Germline V gene lookup returns CDR1 LGHNA and CDR2 YNFKEQ. The CDR3 length is 17 residues. V was pared by 3 bases and J by 1 base, with 10 bases of the junction left unmatched. The CDR3 DNA follows: TGTGCCAGCAGCCAGCGTGGGGGTCTAGCGGGCACAGATACGCAGTATTTT. This encodes CASSQRGGLAGTDTQYF.

The chain carries TRBV5-4 and TRBJ2-1; 8 nucleotides line up with TRBD2. CDR1 is SGHNT and CDR2 is YYREEE in the germline V gene (reference sequence). J lost 5 bases, V lost 2 bases, and 6 bases had no gene match. The CDR3 runs to 15 residues. CDR3 nucleotides: TGTGCCAGCAGCTTTATCGGGGGGGTCGACAATGAGCAGTTCTTC. It translates to CASSFIGGVDNEQFF.

V and J are TRBV7-8 and TRBJ1-1; D gene ambiguous. V was pared by 2 bases and J by 2 bases, with 12 bases between. Germline assignment: CDR1 SGHVS and CDR2 FQNEAQ. The CDR3 length is 15 residues. CDR3 residues: CASSLIPKSNTEAFF. DNA for the CDR3: TGTGCCAGCAGCTTAATCCCCAAGAGTAACACTGAAGCTTTCTTT.

This chain connects TRBV3-1 (or the pseudogene TRBV3-2) to TRBJ1-1; 7 bases agree with TRBD1. The CDR3 sequence is 16 residues long. Germline V CDR1 and CDR2: LGHDT, YNNKEL (reference sequence). V was pared by 8 bases and J by 1 base, with 13 bases of the junction left unmatched. The CDR3 here is CASGLSGGRTNTEAFF. CDR3 DNA: TGTGCCAGCGGGTTATCAGGGGGTAGGACGAACACTGAAGCTTTCTTT.

The CDR3 reads CASSKTGSYEQYV. The CDR3 DNA sequence: TGTGCCAGCTCAAAGACAGGGTCCTACGAGCAGTACGTC. The chain recombines TRBV6-5 with TRBJ2-7, with TRBD1 identical over 7 bases. The V gene end was trimmed by 8 bases and the J gene end by 1 base; junction bases not matched to a gene: 5. Germline CDR1 reads MNHEY; CDR2 reads SVGAGI. The CDR3 sequence is 13 residues long.

This clone was seen more than once but under ten times. The chain carries TRBV24-1 and TRBJ2-3; maybe TRBD2 (5 bases). CDR1 is KGHDR and CDR2 is SFDVKD in the germline V gene. Trimming pared 3 bases from V and 1 base from J, leaving 19 bases between. The CDR3 totals 18 residues. Here the CDR3 DNA reads TGTGCCACCAGTGATCCGACCCCCGGGGAAGGAGGCACAGATACGCAGTATTTT. The encoded protein is CATSDPTPGEGGTDTQYF.

The chain carries TRBV28 and TRBJ1-1, with 8 nucleotides matching TRBD1. The CDR3 totals 14 residues. The V and J ends lost 8 bases and 5 bases, in that order; junction bases with no gene match: 10. Germline V gives CDR1 MDHEN, CDR2 SYDVKM. The CDR3 sequence is CASPPGGEGTEAFF. In DNA form, the CDR3 reads TGTGCCAGCCCTCCAGGGGGCGAGGGGACTGAAGCTTTCTTT.

The chain recombines TRBV6-2 or TRBV6-3 with TRBJ1-2; tentative D call: TRBD1 (6 bases). Trimming took 2 bases from V and 5 from J, leaving 12 bases between them. The CDR3 is 14 residues long. Germline lookup yields CDR1 MNHEY and CDR2 SVGEGT. In DNA, the CDR3 is TGTGCCAGCAGTTACGCGGGGGCCCCTTATGGCTACACCTTC. Protein sequence: CASSYAGAPYGYTF.

The chain links TRBV5-1 to TRBJ2-7; 7 nucleotides line up with TRBD2. Germline assignment: CDR1 SGHRS and CDR2 YFSETQ. The CDR3 extends over 16 amino acids. V lost 0 bases, J lost 2 bases, and 8 bases stayed unmatched. CDR3 sequence reads: CASSLDEGLRTYEQYF. The CDR3 nucleotides read TGCGCCAGCAGCTTGGACGAGGGACTACGAACCTACGAGCAGTACTTC.

The V and J genes are TRBV6-5 and TRBJ1-2, with D perhaps matching TRBD1 (5 bases). The CDR3 has 16 residues. V lost 2 bases and J 2 bases, leaving 15 bases between the germline ends. The germline V gene encodes CDR1 MNHEY and CDR2 SVGAGI. The CDR3 is CASSYQPGHRNYGYTF. CDR3 in DNA: TGTGCCAGCAGTTACCAACCTGGACACCGAAACTATGGCTACACCTTC.

Only a few counts were recorded for this clone. The CDR3 reads CASRTADAAYNEQFF. CDR3 bases: TGTGCCAGCAGAACAGCTGATGCCGCATACAATGAGCAGTTCTTC. The gene calls are TRBV6-5 and TRBJ2-1; unclear D gene. The V gene lost 6 bases and the J gene lost 4 bases, with 16 bases spanning the gap. The CDR3 sequence is 15 residues long. In germline, CDR1 is MNHEY, CDR2 SVGAGI.

The genes are TRBV20-1 and TRBJ2-7, with TRBD1 matching over 9 bases. Looked up from germline, CDR1 is DFQATT and CDR2 is SNEGSKA (reference sequence). Trimming took 5 bases from V and 13 from J; bases not matched to a gene: 9. CDR3 length: 11 residues. The DNA for the CDR3 is TGCAGTGCTCAACAGGGGGCTTGGGTCTACGTC. Encoded protein: CSAQQGAWVYV.

This chain links TRBV5-1 with TRBJ2-3; 9 bases match TRBD2. The germline V gene encodes CDR1 SGHRS and CDR2 YFSETQ. Trimming at V came to 5 bases and at J to 2 bases, leaving 6 bases not matched to a gene. This CDR3 comprises 15 residues. The CDR3 loop is CASRAAGGHTDTQYF. Written as DNA, the CDR3 is TGCGCCAGCAGGGCTGCGGGGGGGCACACAGATACGCAGTATTTT.

This clone has only one observation. This sequence joins TRBV7-2 and TRBJ2-5; D remains unclear. This CDR3 spans 14 amino acids. Trimming cost V 5 bases and J 2 bases, with 12 bases left between them. Germline V CDR1 and CDR2: SGHTA, FQGNSA. As DNA, the CDR3 is TGTGCCAGCAGCCCGACACGACGACAAGAGACCCAGTACTTC. Its protein is CASSPTRRQETQYF.

The genes are TRBV5-1 and TRBJ2-7, with no clear D. This CDR3 comprises 14 residues. V shed 3 bases and J shed 5 bases, with 15 bases lying between them. Per the germline V gene, CDR1 is SGHRS and CDR2 is YFSETQ. CDR3 region: CASSSELPPNEQYF. The DNA for the CDR3 is TGCGCCAGCAGCTCTGAATTACCCCCCAACGAGCAGTACTTC.

This chain uses TRBV5-1 with TRBJ1-1; the D gene is possibly TRBD1 (6 bases). The CDR3 has 12 residues. With 4 bases removed from V and 8 bases from J, the gap between germline ends came to 12 bases. Germline loops: CDR1 SGHRS, CDR2 YFSETQ. DNA of the CDR3: TGCGCCAGCAGCCTGTGGGGGCAAGAAGCTTTCTTT. Translation: CASSLWGQEAFF.

The chain has TRBV19 and TRBJ1-1; the D gene is possibly TRBD1 (6 bases). The V gene lost 0 bases and the J gene lost 2 bases, with 22 bases spanning the gap. CDR3 length: 19 residues. CDR1 LNHDA and CDR2 SQIVND come from the germline V gene (reference sequence). The CDR3 nucleotides read TGTGCCAGTAGTATAGATCTCGGCAGGGACAATCGGTTAAACACTGAAGCTTTCTTT. Protein product: CASSIDLGRDNRLNTEAFF. Full variable domain (rest looked up from reference TRBV19 and TRBJ1-1): DGGITQSPKYLFRKEGQNVTLSCEQNLNHDAMYWYRQDPGQGLRLIYYSQIVNDFQKGDIAEGYSVSREKKESFPLTVTSAQKNPTAFYLCASSIDLGRDNRLNTEAFFGQGTRLTVV.

Only one count was recorded for this clone. The chain employs TRBV20-1 and TRBJ1-4, with D unresolved. Germline V gene data show CDR1 as DFQATT and CDR2 as SNEGSKA (reference sequence). V lost 5 bases, J lost 3 bases, and 1 base lay in between. The CDR3 totals 10 residues. CDR3 sequence reads: CSASNEKLFF. The CDR3 DNA reads as TGCAGTGCTTCTAATGAAAAACTGTTTTTT.

This chain connects TRBV2 to TRBJ1-2; 10 bases match TRBD1. Germline trimming cut 6 bases from V and 3 bases from J; bases unmatched to any gene: 1. The CDR3 has 13 residues. The germline gives CDR1 SNHLY, CDR2 FYNNEI. For the CDR3, the DNA is TGTGCCAGCAGCGGACAGGGGGACTATGGCTACACCTTC. Its protein is CASSGQGDYGYTF.

This rearrangement joins TRBV19 to TRBJ1-1; 7 positions agree with TRBD1. Germline CDR1 and CDR2: LNHDA and SQIVND (reference sequence). The CDR3 has 13 amino acids. Trimming removed 7 bases from V and 5 bases from J; junction bases left unmatched: 7. The chain's CDR3 is CASILAGGTEAFF. The CDR3 DNA sequence: TGTGCCAGTATTCTGGCAGGGGGGACTGAAGCTTTCTTT. Based on the CDR3 plus reference TRBV19 and TRBJ1-1, the full variable domain is DGGITQSPKYLFRKEGQNVTLSCEQNLNHDAMYWYRQDPGQGLRLIYYSQIVNDFQKGDIAEGYSVSREKKESFPLTVTSAQKNPTAFYLCASILAGGTEAFFGQGTRLTVV.

V is TRBV19 and J is TRBJ1-2, with 9 bases aligning to TRBD1. Trimming removed 7 bases from V and 5 bases from J; junction bases left unmatched: 17. The CDR3 loop spans 17 amino acids. Germline V lookup: CDR1 LNHDA, CDR2 SQIVND (reference sequence). CDR3 nucleotide sequence: TGTGCCAGTACCTTTGGAAGGGGACAGGGTAAAGGATATGGCTACACCTTC. This codes for CASTFGRGQGKGYGYTF.

V and J are TRBV10-3 and TRBJ2-3; possible D gene TRBD1, 5 bases. The CDR3 covers 11 residues. CDR1 is ENHRY, CDR2 SYGVKD, per germline. The V gene lost 3 bases and the J gene lost 10 bases, with 8 bases spanning the gap. This CDR3 reads CAISEGEAQYF. Here the CDR3 DNA reads TGTGCCATCAGTGAAGGGGAAGCGCAGTATTTT.

The table lists this clone with a few counts. The CDR3 reads CATRLAGGQETQYF. The CDR3 DNA reads as TGTGCCACCCGACTAGCGGGGGGTCAAGAGACCCAGTACTTC. The chain recombines TRBV2 with TRBJ2-5; 13 nucleotides align to TRBD2. This CDR3 spans 14 amino acids. V was clipped by 10 bases and J by 2 bases; unmatched bases: 4. CDR1 is SNHLY and CDR2 is FYNNEI in the germline V gene.

The chain combines TRBV30 with TRBJ2-4; 7 positions match TRBD2. CDR1 and CDR2 (germline): GTSNPN, SVGIG (reference sequence). This CDR3 region has 14 residues. The J segment lost 5 bases and the V segment lost 0 bases, leaving 4 bases of the junction unmatched. The CDR3 protein is CAWSVGGVENIQYF. Here the CDR3 DNA reads TGTGCCTGGAGTGTGGGGGGGGTAGAAAACATTCAGTACTTC. The variable domain in full, with the rest retrieved from reference TRBV30 and TRBJ2-4, is SQTIHQWPATLVQPVGSPLSLECTVEGTSNPNLYWYRQAAGRGLQLLFYSVGIGQISSEVPQNLSASRPQDRQFILSSKKLLLSDSGFYLCAWSVGGVENIQYFGAGTRLSVL.